Below, 18 T cell receptor beta chains from the same sample are listed, as sequenced in a study of CD8 T cells in Susac syndrome. An amount of RNA that ranged from roughly 0.45 to 1 ug was reverse transcribed with random hexamers. TCRdb reprocessed the immunoSEQ multiplex PCR reads with MiXCR, giving one entry per CDR3 protein. The sample shows tens of thousands of distinct CDR3 sequences, roughly 92% of them seen only once. The sequenced sample consisted of CD8+ T cells from PBMCs. The receptors derive from a human donor with Susac syndrome.

This clonotype showed up just once. The chain links TRBV14 to TRBJ2-5, with 7 bases fitting TRBD2. Germline CDR1 is SGHDN and CDR2 is FVKESK. The CDR3 runs 16 residues. V lost 1 base, J lost 0 bases, and 5 bases stayed unmatched. The CDR3 loop is CASSQVRAGYQETQYF. The CDR3 DNA sequence: TGTGCCAGCAGCCAAGTCCGAGCGGGATACCAAGAGACCCAGTACTTC.

The V gene is TRBV29-1, the J gene TRBJ2-2; D may be TRBD1 (6 bases). The CDR3 sequence is 13 residues long. The germline V and J ends were trimmed by 6 bases and 1 base, with 9 bases remaining between them. CDR1 SQVTM and CDR2 ANQGSEA come from the germline V gene. CDR3 in DNA: TGCAGCGTACCGGGACAGAACACCGGGGAGCTGTTTTTT. Encoded protein: CSVPGQNTGELFF.

The chain is built from TRBV30 and TRBJ2-3; possible D gene TRBD2, 6 bases. CDR1 GTSNPN and CDR2 SVGIG come from the germline V gene (reference sequence). Trimming took off 0 bases at V and 4 bases at J, with 14 bases between the two ends. The CDR3 sequence is 15 residues long. The CDR3 is CAWSVRRGGPDTQYF. As DNA, the CDR3 is TGTGCCTGGAGTGTACGGAGGGGAGGCCCAGATACGCAGTATTTT.

The CDR3 DNA reads TGTGCCAGCAGACTAGCGGGAGGGCCATCCTACGAGCAGTACTTC. This gives the protein CASRLAGGPSYEQYF. The V and J genes are TRBV28 and TRBJ2-7; 13 bases align to TRBD2. Unmatched junction bases numbered 3, after V lost 6 bases and J lost 1 base. The CDR3 loop spans 15 amino acids. Looked up from germline, CDR1 is MDHEN and CDR2 is SYDVKM.

This chain joins TRBV6-2 or TRBV6-3 and TRBJ2-2; unclear D gene. Germline assignment: CDR1 MNHEY and CDR2 SVGEGT. V was pared by 2 bases and J by 0 bases, with 16 bases between. The CDR3 runs 18 residues. The CDR3, as DNA: TGTGCCAGCAGTTACCATACCGGAACTGGCGCGAACACCGGGGAGCTGTTTTTT. This gives the protein CASSYHTGTGANTGELFF.

The gene calls are TRBV6-1 and TRBJ1-3; D not resolved. CDR3 size: 15 residues. V shed 6 bases and J shed 0 bases, with 12 bases lying between them. Germline V CDR1 and CDR2: MNHNS, SASEGT. The CDR3 nucleotides read TGTGCCAGCAGCCCGGACCGAAGCTCTGGAAACACCATATATTTT. This encodes CASSPDRSSGNTIYF.

The rearrangement joins TRBV12-3 or TRBV12-4 to TRBJ2-7, with TRBD1 matching 7 bases. V was pared by 0 bases and J by 6 bases, with 8 bases of the junction left unmatched. This CDR3 contains 15 residues. CDR3 coding DNA: TGTGCCAGCAGTTTAGCCCCGACAGGGTTGTTCGAGCAGTACTTC. This translates into CASSLAPTGLFEQYF.

The V and J genes are TRBV30 and TRBJ1-1; perhaps TRBD1 as D (5 bases). The germline gives CDR1 GTSNPN, CDR2 SVGIG (reference sequence). This CDR3 is built from 15 residues. V was pared by 0 bases and J by 0 bases, with 11 bases between. This chain's CDR3 is CAWSVAGHLNTEAFF. The CDR3 DNA reads as TGTGCCTGGAGTGTGGCAGGACACTTGAACACTGAAGCTTTCTTT.

V is TRBV30 and J is TRBJ2-3, with TRBD2 matching 9 bases. This CDR3 spans 17 amino acids. Germline trimming cut 4 bases from V and 4 bases from J; bases unmatched to any gene: 15. CDR1 is GTSNPN, CDR2 SVGIG, per germline (reference sequence). The CDR3 DNA follows: TGTGCCTGGAACTTCCCCCTGGGTAGCGGGAGAGCAGATACGCAGTATTTT. It codes for CAWNFPLGSGRADTQYF.

The rearrangement joins TRBV7-9 to TRBJ2-3, with TRBD2 matching 10 bases. With 2 bases clipped from V and 2 bases from J, the junction kept 1 base outside the gene matches. The CDR3 is 15 residues long. Per germline, CDR1 SEHNR and CDR2 FQNEAQ (reference sequence). The CDR3 DNA reads TGTGCCAGCAGCTTACTAGCGGGGGTCACAGATACGCAGTATTTT. It translates to CASSLLAGVTDTQYF.

The CDR3 protein is CATSREAPGRQETQYF. CDR3 nucleotide sequence: TGTGCCACCAGCAGGGAAGCCCCAGGGAGGCAGGAGACCCAGTACTTC. The chain joins TRBV15 to TRBJ2-5; D perhaps matches TRBD2 (6 bases). This CDR3 spans 16 amino acids. The germline gives CDR1 LNHNV, CDR2 YYDKDF (reference sequence). V lost 3 bases, J lost 5 bases, and 19 bases lay in between.

V usage is TRBV3-1 and J usage is TRBJ2-7, with D perhaps being TRBD1 or TRBD2 (5 bases each). V lost 5 bases, J lost 3 bases, and 14 bases lay in between. The CDR3 loop spans 14 amino acids. Per germline, CDR1 LGHDT and CDR2 YNNKEL (reference sequence). CDR3 sequence: CASSSAGADYEQYF. The CDR3 bases are TGTGCCAGCAGCTCTGCCGGGGCCGACTACGAGCAGTACTTC.

This clonotype is a singleton in its sample. The chain uses TRBV7-2 and TRBJ2-1; TRBD2 is a possible D gene (5 bases). Trimming removed 4 bases from V and 5 bases from J, with 18 bases in between. The CDR3 length is 16 residues. The germline V gene encodes CDR1 SGHTA and CDR2 FQGNSA. The CDR3 region is CASSSRGSPPHNEQFF. The CDR3, as DNA: TGTGCCAGCAGCTCCCGAGGGAGCCCCCCGCACAATGAGCAGTTCTTC.

The chain is built from TRBV7-9 and TRBJ2-1; possible D gene TRBD1, 6 bases. Germline values: CDR1 SEHNR, CDR2 FQNEAQ (reference sequence). This CDR3 region has 14 residues. Trimming shortened V by 0 bases and J by 3 bases, and 6 bases separated the two germline ends. CDR3 amino acids: CASSLAGHYNEQFF. The CDR3 DNA reads as TGTGCCAGCAGCTTAGCGGGACACTACAATGAGCAGTTCTTC.

V usage is TRBV27 and J usage is TRBJ2-3; tentatively, D is TRBD2 (5 bases). CDR1 is MNHEY, CDR2 SMNVEV, per germline (reference sequence). V was pared by 3 bases and J by 1 base, with 20 bases between. The CDR3 extends over 18 amino acids. CDR3 protein: CASSFRLANSARTDTQYF. In DNA form, the CDR3 reads TGTGCCAGCAGTTTTCGGCTAGCTAACTCGGCACGCACAGATACGCAGTATTTT.

This clonotype was observed once. The V gene is TRBV19, the J gene TRBJ2-2; no clear D. The CDR3 has 15 residues. The germline CDR1 and CDR2 sequences are LNHDA and SQIVND (reference sequence). The V gene lost 2 bases and the J gene lost 3 bases, with 10 bases spanning the gap. The CDR3 here is CASSIRHWDTGELFF. The CDR3 nucleotides read TGTGCCAGTAGTATAAGACATTGGGACACCGGGGAGCTGTTTTTT.

The chain joins TRBV12-3 or TRBV12-4 to TRBJ1-2; D is perhaps TRBD1 (6 bases). This CDR3 is built from 16 residues. Deletions cut 3 bases from V and 4 bases from J, with 18 bases between. The CDR3 region is CASSFLRTASPYGYTF. The CDR3 nucleotides read TGTGCCAGCAGTTTCTTGAGGACAGCTTCCCCCTATGGCTACACCTTC.

This sequence joins TRBV10-3 and TRBJ2-5, with 11 bases matching TRBD1. The CDR3 is 16 residues long. Germline assignment: CDR1 ENHRY and CDR2 SYGVKD. The junction had 4 bases not matched to a gene; V was cut back by 3 bases and J by 1 base. In DNA form, the CDR3 reads TGTGCCATCAGTGACGTGGACAGGGGGCTCCAAGAGACCCAGTACTTC. Translating gives CAISDVDRGLQETQYF.